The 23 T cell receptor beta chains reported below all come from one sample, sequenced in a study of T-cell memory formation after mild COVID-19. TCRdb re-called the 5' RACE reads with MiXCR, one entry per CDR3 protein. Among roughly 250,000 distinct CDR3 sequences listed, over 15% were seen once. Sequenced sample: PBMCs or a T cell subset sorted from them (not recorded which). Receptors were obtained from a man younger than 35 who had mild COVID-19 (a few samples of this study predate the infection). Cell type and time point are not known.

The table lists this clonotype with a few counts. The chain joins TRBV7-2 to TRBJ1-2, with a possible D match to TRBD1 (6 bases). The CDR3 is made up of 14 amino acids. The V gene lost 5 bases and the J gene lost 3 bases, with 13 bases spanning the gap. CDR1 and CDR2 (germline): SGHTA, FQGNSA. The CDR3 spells CASSEYRVDYGYTF. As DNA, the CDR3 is TGTGCCAGCAGCGAATACAGGGTAGACTATGGCTACACCTTC.

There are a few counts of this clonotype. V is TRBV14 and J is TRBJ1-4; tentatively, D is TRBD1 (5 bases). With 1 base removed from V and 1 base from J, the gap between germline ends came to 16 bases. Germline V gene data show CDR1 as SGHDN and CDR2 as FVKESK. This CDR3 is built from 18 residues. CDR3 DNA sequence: TGTGCCAGCAGCCAAGCGGGGCCCTCGGCGGGAACTAATGAAAAACTGTTTTTT. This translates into CASSQAGPSAGTNEKLFF.

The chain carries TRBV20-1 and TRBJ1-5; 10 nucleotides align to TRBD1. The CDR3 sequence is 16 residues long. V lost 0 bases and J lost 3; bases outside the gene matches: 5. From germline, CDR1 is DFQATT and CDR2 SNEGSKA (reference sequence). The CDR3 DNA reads TGCAGTGCTAGAGATCGGACAGGGGGACACAATCAGCCCCAGCATTTT. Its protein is CSARDRTGGHNQPQHF.

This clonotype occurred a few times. The CDR3 DNA follows: TGTGCCAGCAGTACTATGAACACTGAAGCTTTCTTT. It encodes CASSTMNTEAFF. The V gene is TRBV12-3 or TRBV12-4, the J gene TRBJ1-1, with no clear D. The CDR3 is made up of 12 amino acids. Trimming pared 5 bases from V and 0 bases from J, leaving 4 bases between.

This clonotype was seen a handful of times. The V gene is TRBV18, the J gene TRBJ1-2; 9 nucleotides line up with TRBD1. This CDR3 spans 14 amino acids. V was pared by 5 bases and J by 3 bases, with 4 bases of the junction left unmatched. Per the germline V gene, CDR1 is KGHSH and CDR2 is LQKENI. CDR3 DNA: TGTGCCAGCTCAACAACAGGGGGCGACTATGGCTACACCTTC. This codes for CASSTTGGDYGYTF.

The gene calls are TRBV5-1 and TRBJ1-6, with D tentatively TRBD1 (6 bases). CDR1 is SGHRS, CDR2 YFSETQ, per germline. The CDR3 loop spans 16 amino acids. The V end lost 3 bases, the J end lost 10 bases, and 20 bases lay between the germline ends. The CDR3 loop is CASSSAGDAFYSPLHF. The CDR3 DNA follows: TGCGCCAGCAGCTCAGCAGGGGACGCTTTTTACTCACCCCTCCACTTT.

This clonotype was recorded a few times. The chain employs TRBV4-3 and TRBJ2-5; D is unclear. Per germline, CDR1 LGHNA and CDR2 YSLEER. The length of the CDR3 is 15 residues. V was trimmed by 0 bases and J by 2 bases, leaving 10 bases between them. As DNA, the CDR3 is TGCGCCAGCAGCCAAGATGTGACAACTCAAGAGACCCAGTACTTC. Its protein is CASSQDVTTQETQYF.

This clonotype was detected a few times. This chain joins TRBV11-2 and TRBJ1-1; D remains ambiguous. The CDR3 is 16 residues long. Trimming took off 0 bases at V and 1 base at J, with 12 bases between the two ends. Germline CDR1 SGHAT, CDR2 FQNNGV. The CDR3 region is CASSLDRLLGNTEAFF. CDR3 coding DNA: TGTGCCAGCAGCTTAGACAGATTATTAGGGAACACTGAAGCTTTCTTT.

CDR3 nucleotide sequence: TGTGCCAGCAGACAGAACCTAGATCCGAACACTGAAGCTTTCTTT. This encodes CASRQNLDPNTEAFF. The chain couples TRBV5-4 to TRBJ1-1; D uncertain. V was clipped by 5 bases and J by 1 base, with 15 bases between them. The CDR3 is made up of 15 amino acids. Germline CDR1 and CDR2: SGHNT and YYREEE (reference sequence).

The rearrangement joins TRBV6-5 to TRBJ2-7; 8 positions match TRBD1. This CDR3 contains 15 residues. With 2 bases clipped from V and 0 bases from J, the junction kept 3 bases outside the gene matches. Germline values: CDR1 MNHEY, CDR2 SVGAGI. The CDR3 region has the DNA TGTGCCAGCAGTTACCGGACAGGGTCCTCCTACGAGCAGTACTTC. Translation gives CASSYRTGSSYEQYF.

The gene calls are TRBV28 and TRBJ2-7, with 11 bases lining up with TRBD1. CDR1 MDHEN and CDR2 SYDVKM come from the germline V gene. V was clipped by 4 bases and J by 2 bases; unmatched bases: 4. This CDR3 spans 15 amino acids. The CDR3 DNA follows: TGTGCCAGCAGTTCCGGGACAGGGGGTACCTACGAGCAGTACGTC. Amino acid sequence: CASSSGTGGTYEQYV.

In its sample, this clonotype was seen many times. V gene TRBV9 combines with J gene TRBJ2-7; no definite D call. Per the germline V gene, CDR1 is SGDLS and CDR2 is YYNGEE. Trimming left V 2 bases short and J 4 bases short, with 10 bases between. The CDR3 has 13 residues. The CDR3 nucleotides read TGTGCCAGCAGCGTGACCGAAGGATACGAGCAGTACTTC. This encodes CASSVTEGYEQYF.

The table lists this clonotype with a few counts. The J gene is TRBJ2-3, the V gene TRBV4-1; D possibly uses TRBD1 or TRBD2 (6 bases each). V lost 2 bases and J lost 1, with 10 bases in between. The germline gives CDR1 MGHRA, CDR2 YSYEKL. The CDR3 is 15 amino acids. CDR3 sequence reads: CASSQRGVGTDTQYF. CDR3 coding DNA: TGCGCCAGCAGCCAAAGGGGGGTGGGCACAGATACGCAGTATTTT.

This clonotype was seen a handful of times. Here the CDR3 reads CASSLRGLTGEGIGDEQFF. The CDR3 DNA sequence: TGCGCCAGCAGCCTGAGGGGGCTCACGGGGGAAGGGATTGGCGATGAGCAGTTCTTC. The genes are TRBV4-3 and TRBJ2-1; D is perhaps TRBD1 (7 bases). Trimming stripped 4 bases from V and 8 bases from J, with 30 bases between. CDR3 size: 19 residues. Germline loops: CDR1 LGHNA, CDR2 YSLEER.

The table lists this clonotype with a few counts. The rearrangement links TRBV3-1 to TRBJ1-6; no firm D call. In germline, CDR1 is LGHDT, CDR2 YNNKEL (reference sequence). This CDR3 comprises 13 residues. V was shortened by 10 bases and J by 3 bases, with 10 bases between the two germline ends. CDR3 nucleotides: TGTGCCACCGCCCAGGACTATAATTCACCCCTCCACTTT. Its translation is CATAQDYNSPLHF.

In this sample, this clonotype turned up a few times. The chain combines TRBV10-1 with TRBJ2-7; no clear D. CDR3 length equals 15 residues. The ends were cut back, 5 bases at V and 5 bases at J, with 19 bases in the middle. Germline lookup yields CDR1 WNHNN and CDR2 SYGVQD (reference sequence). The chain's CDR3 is CASSPGPKDANEQYF. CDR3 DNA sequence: TGCGCCAGCAGTCCCGGGCCGAAAGACGCAAACGAGCAGTACTTC.

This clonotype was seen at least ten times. The CDR3 loop reads CASSRQGAIGANVLTF. The CDR3 DNA is TGTGCCAGTAGTCGACAGGGGGCGATTGGGGCCAACGTCCTGACTTTC. The chain links TRBV19 to TRBJ2-6; 10 bases agree with TRBD1. CDR1 and CDR2 (germline): LNHDA, SQIVND (reference sequence). The CDR3 has 16 amino acids. V was pared by 5 bases and J by 3 bases, with 4 bases of the junction left unmatched.

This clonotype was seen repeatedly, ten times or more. The CDR3 sequence is CASSLEAANTGELFF. The CDR3 nucleotides are TGCGCCAGCAGCTTGGAGGCAGCGAACACCGGGGAGCTGTTTTTT. This chain uses TRBV5-1 with TRBJ2-2, with unresolved D. The length of the CDR3 is 15 residues. Germline CDR1 and CDR2: SGHRS and YFSETQ. Trimming took off 0 bases at V and 0 bases at J, with 6 bases between the two ends.

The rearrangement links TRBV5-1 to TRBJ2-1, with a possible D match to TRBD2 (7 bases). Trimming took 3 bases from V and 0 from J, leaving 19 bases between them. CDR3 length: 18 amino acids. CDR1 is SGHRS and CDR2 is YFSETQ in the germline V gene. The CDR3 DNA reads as TGCGCCAGCAGCTCGGGGGGCTCTAACTTCTTCTCCTACAATGAGCAGTTCTTC. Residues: CASSSGGSNFFSYNEQFF.

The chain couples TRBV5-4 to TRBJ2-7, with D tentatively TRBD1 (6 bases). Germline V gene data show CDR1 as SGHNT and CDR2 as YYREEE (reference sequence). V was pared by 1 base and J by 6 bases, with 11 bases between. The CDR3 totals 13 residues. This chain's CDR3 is CASSLPDRPEQYF. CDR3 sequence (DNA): TGTGCCAGCAGCTTGCCTGACAGGCCCGAGCAGTACTTC.

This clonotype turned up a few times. The chain's CDR3 is CASSQGAFRNRETQYF. Written as DNA, the CDR3 is TGCGCCAGCAGCCAAGGGGCGTTCAGGAACCGAGAGACCCAGTACTTC. This sequence joins TRBV4-3 and TRBJ2-5; D is uncertain. The CDR3 has 16 residues. The V gene's germline CDR1 is LGHNA and CDR2 YSLEER. V was pared by 1 base and J by 4 bases, with 16 bases between.

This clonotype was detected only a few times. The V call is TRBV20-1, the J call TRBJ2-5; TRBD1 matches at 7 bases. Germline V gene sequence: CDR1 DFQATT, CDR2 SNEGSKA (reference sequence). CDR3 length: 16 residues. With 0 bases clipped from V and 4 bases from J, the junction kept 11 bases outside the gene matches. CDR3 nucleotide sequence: TGCAGTGCTAGAGACCACAGGGGCACCGGATTAGAGACCCAGTACTTC. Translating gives CSARDHRGTGLETQYF.

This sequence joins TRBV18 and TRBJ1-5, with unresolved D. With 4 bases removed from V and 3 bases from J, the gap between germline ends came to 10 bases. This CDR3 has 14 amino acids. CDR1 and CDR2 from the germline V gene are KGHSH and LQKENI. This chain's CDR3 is CASSRGRINQPQHF. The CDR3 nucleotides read TGTGCCAGCTCACGTGGACGGATCAATCAGCCCCAGCATTTT.